This entry features one T cell receptor (beta chain) sequence. Its specificity is unknown. The germline V gene has CDR1 SEHNR and CDR2 FQNEAQ (reference sequence). This CDR3 has 15 amino acids. The V gene end was trimmed by 4 bases and the J gene end by 3 bases; junction bases not matched to a gene: 5. Primers for the PCR totalled 60 Vbeta and 13 Jbeta. In the source study's methods: The count from a later analysis was roughly 80 million unique TCR beta chains, roughly 11 million of them shared. Produced via immunoSEQ multiplex PCR; TCRdb's table is partial and in-frame only. Clonal size and the V and J genes are those of that table, whereas D and trimming came from the DNA. The sample has some 200,000 clones, over 80% seen once. Donors in the study were healthy people who gave bone marrow. Though nominally healthy at sampling, donors likely had unrecorded immune exposures. These data are taken from a study of cytomegalovirus exposure and HLA in healthy donors. Study-level results: Analyses of presence/absence relied on an assumption of roughly uniform sequencing depth across donors.

The receptor comes from a boy younger than 10 in good health and CMV-seronegative. The specimen was PBMCs. The V call is TRBV7-9, the J call TRBJ2-1; 8 bases align to TRBD1. The CDR3 DNA is TGTGCCAGCAGCTCGGGACAGGAAAACTACAATGAGCAGTTCTTC. The encoded protein is CASSSGQENYNEQFF. The whole variable domain, remainder taken from reference TRBV7-9 and TRBJ2-1, is DTGVSQNPRHKITKRGQNVTFRCDPISEHNRLYWYRQTLGQGPEFLTYFQNEAQLEKSRLLSDRFSAERPKGSFSTLEIQRTEQGDSAMYLCASSSGQENYNEQFFGPGTRLTVL.